This T cell receptor beta chain came from a study of beta chain features in type 1 diabetes. Study details: Similarity in age, gender and cell yields was seen between patients and healthy donors. The study's findings and limits: It was among patients, rather than healthy donors, that naive, central memory and Treg TCRB repertoires appeared more similar.

Of the isolated RNA, all was reverse transcribed, and so the sequenced material was expressed TCRB transcripts. Produced via immunoSEQ multiplex PCR; TCRdb's table is partial and in-frame only. The sample lists over 300,000 clones; less than 10% were seen once. This clone was counted only a few times. Antigen specificity is unknown. Germline assignment: CDR1 MGHRA and CDR2 YSYEKL. V lost 4 bases to trimming and J lost 1 base, with 12 bases between them. CDR3 length: 15 amino acids. This clonotype originated in a woman aged 18-29 years in good health. Sequenced sample: central memory CD4+ T cells from blood. The V call is TRBV4-1, the J call TRBJ2-3; D ambiguous. DNA for the CDR3: TGCGCCAGCAGCCGAGTCCAGGAAGGCACAGATACGCAGTATTTT. As protein: CASSRVQEGTDTQYF.